Listed here are 26 T cell receptor beta chains from one sample, sequenced in a study of radiotherapy plus CTLA-4 blockade in lung cancer. Assay: immunoSEQ multiplex PCR; the TCRdb copy retains only in-frame clones and omits some. Here the sample spans some 41,000 clones, 55% to 80% being singletons. The source was peripheral blood, collected from a patient treated with radiotherapy plus ipilimumab. These receptors originate from a human donor with non-small cell lung cancer who had a partial response to radiotherapy plus ipilimumab.

CDR3 protein: CASSRGQGNTEAFF. CDR3 bases: TGTGCCAGCTCACGAGGACAGGGGAACACTGAAGCTTTCTTT. This chain joins TRBV18 and TRBJ1-1, with 8 nucleotides matching TRBD1. Germline CDR1 and CDR2: KGHSH and LQKENI. The CDR3 is 14 residues long. The V gene end was trimmed by 4 bases and the J gene end by 1 base; junction bases not matched to a gene: 2.

This clone has just a few counts. The rearrangement links TRBV6-5 to TRBJ2-1, with TRBD2 identical over 9 bases. The CDR3 is 15 amino acids. Unmatched junction bases numbered 7, after V lost 2 bases and J lost 8 bases. CDR1 MNHEY and CDR2 SVGAGI come from the germline V gene. This CDR3 is CASSYRREGSYEQFF. The CDR3 DNA reads as TGTGCCAGCAGTTACCGGCGGGAGGGTTCCTATGAGCAGTTCTTC.

This clone has more than one count but fewer than ten. The J gene is TRBJ2-3, the V gene TRBV7-3, with 9 bases matching TRBD2. Trimming cost V 1 base and J 5 bases; bases outside gene matches: 7. CDR3 length: 16 residues. Germline V lookup: CDR1 SGHTA, CDR2 FQGTGA. The CDR3 sequence: CASSLMAGGPRDTQYF. The CDR3 DNA sequence: TGTGCCAGCAGCTTAATGGCGGGGGGGCCGAGAGATACGCAGTATTTT.

This clone was counted between two and nine times. The chain combines TRBV5-4 with TRBJ1-2; 7 nucleotides match TRBD1. Germline CDR1 and CDR2: SGHNT and YYREEE (reference sequence). The CDR3 spans 14 residues. The V and J ends lost 0 bases and 7 bases, in that order; junction bases with no gene match: 6. The CDR3 coding sequence is TGTGCCAGCAGCTTGGACAGGGGAGTCGGTGGCTACACCTTC. Translated, it gives CASSLDRGVGGYTF.

This chain links TRBV30 with TRBJ1-4; TRBD1 matches at 9 bases. J gave up 8 bases and V 2 bases, and 6 bases lay outside the gene matches. This CDR3 is 14 amino acids long. The germline CDR1 and CDR2 sequences are GTSNPN and SVGIG (reference sequence). CDR3 residues: CAWSPDRGREKLFF. Here the CDR3 DNA reads TGTGCCTGGAGTCCGGACAGGGGACGGGAAAAACTGTTTTTT.

This chain uses TRBV7-9 with TRBJ1-3, with a tentative D call TRBD1 (5 bases). The CDR3 consists of 13 residues. Germline CDR1 SEHNR, CDR2 FQNEAQ (reference sequence). Trimming cost V 6 bases and J 0 bases, with 6 bases left between them. The CDR3 DNA follows: TGTGCCAGCAGACAGGCCTCTGGAAACACCATATATTTT. Translating gives CASRQASGNTIYF.

The CDR3 DNA reads as TGCAGCGCCCAGGAGGGGGCGATTGAAGCTTTCTTT. Amino acid sequence: CSAQEGAIEAFF. The rearrangement joins TRBV29-1 to TRBJ1-1; 7 bases align to TRBD1. CDR3 length: 12 amino acids. Germline V gives CDR1 SQVTM, CDR2 ANQGSEA. The V and J ends lost 7 bases and 7 bases, in that order; junction bases with no gene match: 9.

V usage is TRBV11-2 and J usage is TRBJ1-1; D not resolved. Trimming removed 4 bases at V and 1 base at J, with 4 bases between. CDR1 and CDR2 (germline): SGHAT, FQNNGV. The CDR3 totals 12 residues. The CDR3, as DNA: TGTGCCAGCAGCTGGGCGAACACTGAAGCTTTCTTT. Protein: CASSWANTEAFF.

V gene TRBV7-9 combines with J gene TRBJ2-3; the D gene is possibly TRBD1 (6 bases). Germline assignment: CDR1 SEHNR and CDR2 FQNEAQ (reference sequence). The V and J ends lost 5 bases and 6 bases respectively, with 18 bases between them. The CDR3 extends over 15 amino acids. The CDR3 region is CASSPPGHPGDTQYF. DNA for the CDR3: TGTGCCAGCAGCCCTCCGGGACACCCAGGGGATACGCAGTATTTT.

There are a few counts of this clone. This chain joins TRBV6-5 and TRBJ2-7; 10 nucleotides line up with TRBD2. Trimming took 8 bases from V and 6 from J; bases not matched to a gene: 7. The germline V gene encodes CDR1 MNHEY and CDR2 SVGAGI. The CDR3 is 13 residues long. CDR3 loop: CASRQSGRAEQYF. The CDR3 bases are TGTGCCAGCCGCCAGAGCGGGAGGGCCGAGCAGTACTTC.

This chain connects TRBV29-1 to TRBJ2-3; TRBD2 matches at 8 bases. The germline gives CDR1 SQVTM, CDR2 ANQGSEA. V lost 7 bases, J lost 0 bases, and 6 bases stayed unmatched. CDR3 length: 14 amino acids. The CDR3 DNA follows: TGCAGCGCTATTATAGCGGGGAGCACAGATACGCAGTATTTT. It specifies CSAIIAGSTDTQYF.

This chain joins TRBV2 and TRBJ2-1; TRBD2 aligns across 10 bases. V gave up 6 bases and J gave up 4 bases; unmatched junction bases: 3. Germline V gene sequence: CDR1 SNHLY, CDR2 FYNNEI. CDR3 length equals 14 residues. The CDR3 is CASSSGGAYNEQFF. Here the CDR3 DNA reads TGTGCCAGCAGCAGCGGGGGGGCTTACAATGAGCAGTTCTTC.

The J gene is TRBJ2-1, the V gene TRBV7-2; possibly TRBD2 for D (5 bases). Trimming cost V 0 bases and J 4 bases, with 13 bases left between them. The CDR3 is 16 residues long. Germline V CDR1 and CDR2: SGHTA, FQGNSA. The CDR3 region is CASSLASSPLYNEQFF. CDR3 bases: TGTGCCAGCAGCTTAGCTTCTAGCCCCCTATACAATGAGCAGTTCTTC. Full variable domain (remainder filled in from reference TRBV7-2 and TRBJ2-1): GAGVSQSPSNKVTEKGKDVELRCDPISGHTALYWYRQSLGQGLEFLIYFQGNSAPDKSGLPSDRFSAERTGGSVSTLTIQRTQQEDSAVYLCASSLASSPLYNEQFFGPGTRLTVL.

In DNA form, the CDR3 reads TGCGCCAGCAGCTTACTAGCGGGGTCCGAGGCAGATACGCAGTATTTT. Protein: CASSLLAGSEADTQYF. V and J are TRBV4-3 and TRBJ2-3; 10 nucleotides align to TRBD2. Per germline, CDR1 LGHNA and CDR2 YSLEER. Losses at the gene ends were 5 bases for V and 4 bases for J; bases not matched to a gene: 9. The CDR3 length is 16 residues.

The table lists this clone with a count of one. The chain combines TRBV7-2 with TRBJ1-1; 7 bases are shared with TRBD1. Unmatched junction bases numbered 4, after V lost 5 bases and J lost 1 base. CDR1 is SGHTA, CDR2 FQGNSA, per germline. This CDR3 contains 14 residues. CDR3 nucleotide sequence: TGTGCCAGCAGCCTGAAGGGGGCGAACACTGAAGCTTTCTTT. Its protein is CASSLKGANTEAFF.

The V call is TRBV19, the J call TRBJ2-3, with a possible D match to TRBD1 (5 bases). The CDR3 runs 14 residues. V lost 5 bases to trimming and J lost 3 bases, with 12 bases between them. Per germline, CDR1 LNHDA and CDR2 SQIVND (reference sequence). The CDR3 DNA is TGTGCCAGTAGTCCGCGGACACGGACAGATACGCAGTATTTT. Translated: CASSPRTRTDTQYF.

The sample holds a few counts of this clone. This sequence joins TRBV30 and TRBJ2-2; D may be TRBD2 (7 bases). This CDR3 is built from 15 residues. From germline, CDR1 is GTSNPN and CDR2 SVGIG (reference sequence). Trimming cost V 2 bases and J 4 bases, with 14 bases left between them. DNA of the CDR3: TGTGCCTGGAGTCTGGCTGGGGGGGCCACCGGGGAGCTGTTTTTT. Protein sequence: CAWSLAGGATGELFF.

V gene TRBV11-2 combines with J gene TRBJ1-1; a possible D gene is TRBD1 (5 bases). Germline V gene lookup returns CDR1 SGHAT and CDR2 FQNNGV. V gave up 9 bases and J gave up 10 bases, with 15 bases separating them. There are 11 residues in the CDR3. DNA of the CDR3: TGTGCCAGTTACGGCGGGGGTCGAGCTTTCTTT. This encodes CASYGGGRAFF. The full variable domain, in which reference TRBV11-2 and TRBJ1-1 provide the parts outside the CDR3, is EAGVAQSPRYKIIEKRQSVAFWCNPISGHATLYWYQQILGQGPKLLIQFQNNGVVDDSQLPKDRFSAERLKGVDSTLKIQPAKLEDSAVYLCASYGGGRAFFGQGTRLTVV.

This chain uses TRBV4-1 with TRBJ2-7; TRBD2 agrees at 8 bases. Trimming cost V 1 base and J 3 bases; bases outside gene matches: 5. Germline V CDR1 and CDR2: MGHRA, YSYEKL. The CDR3 sequence is 15 residues long. The CDR3: CASSQGSAGGYEQYF. The CDR3 nucleotides are TGCGCCAGCAGCCAAGGTTCCGCGGGAGGCTACGAGCAGTACTTC.

The V and J genes are TRBV7-3 and TRBJ2-1, with 10 bases that match TRBD2. The CDR3 sequence is 14 residues long. V trimming: 7 bases; J trimming: 10 bases; junction bases outside the gene matches: 10. Looked up from germline, CDR1 is SGHTA and CDR2 is FQGTGA. The CDR3 protein is CASTSAGGRGEQFF. The CDR3 DNA sequence: TGTGCCAGCACCTCAGCGGGGGGGCGGGGGGAGCAGTTCTTC.

This chain uses TRBV30 with TRBJ1-2; 10 bases line up with TRBD1. V lost 5 bases and J lost 8; bases outside the gene matches: 8. Germline CDR1 GTSNPN, CDR2 SVGIG (reference sequence). This CDR3 has 13 residues. CDR3 nucleotide sequence: TGTGCCTGGGCACCGGGACAGGGGACCGGCTACACCTTC. Protein product: CAWAPGQGTGYTF.

This clone was counted a few times. J is TRBJ2-1 and V is TRBV6-1; TRBD2 aligns across 7 bases. CDR1 is MNHNS and CDR2 is SASEGT in the germline V gene. V shed 5 bases, J shed 5 bases, and the junction held 6 bases outside the gene matches. This CDR3 has 14 residues. The CDR3 protein is CASSPTGGNNEQFF. The CDR3 nucleotides read TGTGCCAGCAGTCCGACCGGGGGGAACAATGAGCAGTTCTTC.

This chain joins TRBV25-1 and TRBJ1-2; D possibly corresponds to TRBD1 (5 bases). The germline gives CDR1 MGHDK, CDR2 SYGVNS. Trimming removed 2 bases from V and 3 bases from J, with 7 bases in between. The CDR3 totals 13 residues. CDR3 coding DNA: TGTGCCAGCAGTGAAACGGGGGACTATGGCTACACCTTC. Translated: CASSETGDYGYTF.

This sequence joins TRBV9 and TRBJ2-5; D gene uncertain. Per the germline V gene, CDR1 is SGDLS and CDR2 is YYNGEE. V dropped 3 bases and J dropped 1 base, with 13 bases sitting between them. CDR3 length equals 15 residues. CDR3 sequence reads: CASSAGIDFQETQYF. The DNA of the CDR3 is TGTGCCAGCAGCGCGGGTATCGATTTCCAAGAGACCCAGTACTTC.

This clone was observed a handful of times. This rearrangement joins TRBV18 to TRBJ2-3; TRBD1 matches 7 bases. Germline lookup yields CDR1 KGHSH and CDR2 LQKENI. The CDR3 is made up of 15 amino acids. Losses at the gene ends were 3 bases for V and 3 bases for J; bases not matched to a gene: 6. The CDR3 is CASSPGQVSTDTQYF. CDR3 DNA: TGTGCCAGCTCACCCGGACAGGTTTCAACAGATACGCAGTATTTT.

V gene TRBV20-1 combines with J gene TRBJ2-3; D might be TRBD2 (5 bases). The CDR3 contains 11 residues. Per germline, CDR1 DFQATT and CDR2 SNEGSKA (reference sequence). V lost 3 bases and J 7 bases, leaving 8 bases between the germline ends. CDR3 in DNA: TGCAGTGCTAGGTCCGGGAATACGCAGTATTTT. It yields the protein CSARSGNTQYF.